This T cell receptor (beta chain) was documented in a study of T cell responses to AZD1222 COVID-19 vaccine. Profiling relied on immunoSEQ multiplex PCR, and the TCRdb table lists in-frame clones only, not all of them. The sample has fewer than 110,000 clones, 87% seen once. The input for sequencing was peripheral blood, taken 28 days after the second AZD1222 dose. This clonotype was sampled from an adult who received the AZD1222 COVID-19 vaccine.

The CDR3 DNA reads as TGTGCCAGCAACAGTGCTAATGAAAAACTGTTTTTT. Its protein product is CASNSANEKLFF. The J gene is TRBJ1-4, the V gene TRBV3-1 (or the pseudogene TRBV3-2); unclear D gene. V dropped 7 bases and J dropped 3 bases, with 6 bases sitting between them. CDR1 is LGHDT, CDR2 YNNKEL, per germline (reference sequence). CDR3 size: 12 residues.